One sample yielded the 27 T cell receptor beta chains listed below, sequenced in a study of neurological immune-mediated disorders. From the 5' RACE reads, TCRdb called clonotypes with MiXCR, one entry per CDR3 protein. The sample consists of tens of thousands of distinct CDR3 sequences, under 3.5% of them appearing once. Input material: PBMCs. The receptors were sampled from a man in his forties with multiple sclerosis.

The sample holds many counts of this clonotype. The rearrangement uses TRBV29-1 and TRBJ1-2, with D possibly matching TRBD1 (6 bases). The CDR3 length is 13 residues. Germline V gene sequence: CDR1 SQVTM, CDR2 ANQGSEA. V shed 2 bases and J shed 3 bases, with 10 bases lying between them. The CDR3 is CSVEMDRDYGYTF. The CDR3 DNA is TGCAGCGTTGAAATGGACAGAGACTATGGCTACACCTTC.

This clonotype was counted ten times or more. V is TRBV20-1 and J is TRBJ2-1, with 13 bases lining up with TRBD2. The CDR3 is made up of 16 amino acids. V trimming: 5 bases; J trimming: 0 bases; junction bases outside the gene matches: 4. Germline V gene lookup returns CDR1 DFQATT and CDR2 SNEGSKA (reference sequence). CDR3 nucleotide sequence: TGCAGTGCTTGGACTAGCGGGAGAAGCTCCTACAATGAGCAGTTCTTC. The encoded protein is CSAWTSGRSSYNEQFF.

This clonotype was seen ten or more times. V usage is TRBV5-1 and J usage is TRBJ2-7; tentatively, D is TRBD2 (6 bases). The CDR3 contains 14 residues. Germline-derived CDR1 and CDR2 are SGHRS and YFSETQ. The V gene lost 0 bases and the J gene lost 6 bases, with 13 bases spanning the gap. The CDR3: CASSLGGAWGEQYF. CDR3 coding DNA: TGCGCCAGCAGCTTGGGCGGGGCCTGGGGCGAGCAGTACTTC.

This clonotype was seen a handful of times. The genes are TRBV19 and TRBJ2-5, with 9 bases lining up with TRBD2. This CDR3 has 16 amino acids. Germline assignment: CDR1 LNHDA and CDR2 SQIVND (reference sequence). J was trimmed by 2 bases and V by 1 base; bases with no gene match: 5. This chain's CDR3 is CASSIGAGGVQETQYF. DNA of the CDR3: TGTGCCAGTAGTATAGGAGCGGGAGGCGTACAAGAGACCCAGTACTTC.

This clonotype was observed many times. The chain employs TRBV2 and TRBJ1-6; D is possibly TRBD1 (6 bases). This CDR3 has 14 amino acids. Germline V CDR1 and CDR2: SNHLY, FYNNEI. V was trimmed by 4 bases and J by 8 bases, leaving 12 bases between them. The CDR3 coding sequence is TGTGCCAGCAGTGTACAGGGAGCTGATTCACCCCTCCACTTT. Its protein is CASSVQGADSPLHF. Full variable domain (remainder filled in from reference TRBV2 and TRBJ1-6): EPEVTQTPSHQVTQMGQEVILRCVPISNHLYFYWYRQILGQKVEFLVSFYNNEISEKSEIFDDQFSVERPDGSNFTLKIRSTKLEDSAMYFCASSVQGADSPLHFGNGTRLTVT.

This clonotype was observed many times. A clone one base away is much larger, so this may be a read error. V and J are TRBV5-1 and TRBJ2-6, with D possibly TRBD2 on 6 matching bases. There are 16 residues in the CDR3. In germline, CDR1 is SGHRS, CDR2 YFSETQ. The CDR3 reads CASSLEWGGGAKVLTF. CDR3 in DNA: TGCGCCAGCAGCTTGGAGTGGGGAGGTGGGGCCAAAGTCCTGACTTTC. Variable domain in full (rest from reference TRBV5-1 and TRBJ2-6): KAGVTQTPRYLIKTRGQQVTLSCSPISGHRSVSWYQQTPGQGLQFLFEYFSETQRNKGNFPGRFSGRQFSNSRSEMNVSTLELGDSALYLCASSLEWGGGAKVLTFGAGSRLTVL.

The sample holds many counts of this clonotype. V is TRBV20-1 and J is TRBJ2-4; D gene unclear. The V end lost 5 bases, the J end lost 0 bases, and 11 bases lay between the germline ends. Germline V CDR1 and CDR2: DFQATT, SNEGSKA (reference sequence). The CDR3 covers 14 residues. As DNA, the CDR3 is TGCAGTGCTCCAGAGGAGCTAGCCAAAAACATTCAGTACTTC. Its protein is CSAPEELAKNIQYF.

This clonotype was observed many times. This sequence joins TRBV24-1 and TRBJ2-1; possibly TRBD1 for D (6 bases). CDR1 and CDR2 from the germline V gene are KGHDR and SFDVKD. The CDR3 covers 13 residues. The V end lost 5 bases, the J end lost 8 bases, and 12 bases lay between the germline ends. The CDR3 loop reads CATSAANRDEQFF. The CDR3 DNA follows: TGTGCCACCAGTGCCGCAAACAGGGATGAGCAGTTCTTC.

This clonotype was seen many times. The chain joins TRBV29-1 to TRBJ2-7; D gene unclear. V dropped 1 base and J dropped 0 bases, with 7 bases sitting between them. In germline, CDR1 is SQVTM, CDR2 ANQGSEA. The CDR3 extends over 13 amino acids. The CDR3 DNA is TGCAGCGTTGAAGCACAGAGCTCCTACGAGCAGTACTTC. Protein sequence: CSVEAQSSYEQYF.

This clonotype has at least ten counts. The genes are TRBV5-6 and TRBJ2-1; TRBD1 is a possible D gene (6 bases). The length of the CDR3 is 11 residues. V was pared by 4 bases and J by 9 bases, with 8 bases between. Germline loops: CDR1 SGHDT, CDR2 YYEEEE. DNA of the CDR3: TGTGCCAGCAGCCTACAGGGTGAGCAGTTCTTC. Its translation is CASSLQGEQFF.

This clonotype appeared many times. V and J are TRBV12-3 or TRBV12-4 and TRBJ1-3; D may be TRBD1 (6 bases). V was shortened by 9 bases and J by 4 bases, with 16 bases between the two germline ends. The CDR3 length is 14 residues. The CDR3 spells CASCAGVAGNTIYF. The CDR3 DNA sequence: TGTGCCAGTTGTGCAGGGGTTGCGGGAAACACCATATATTTT.

This clonotype was seen repeatedly, ten times or more. The CDR3 DNA reads TGCGCCAGCAGCTACACAGGGATTGGCGGTGAGCAGTTCTTC. This codes for CASSYTGIGGEQFF. This chain links TRBV5-1 with TRBJ2-1; D may be TRBD1 (6 bases). The V end was cut by 3 bases, the J end by 9 bases, with 16 bases between. Germline CDR1 reads SGHRS; CDR2 reads YFSETQ. This CDR3 is built from 14 residues.

The table lists this clonotype with many counts. The chain recombines TRBV12-3 or TRBV12-4 with TRBJ1-1; no reliable D call. V shed 2 bases and J shed 3 bases, with 7 bases lying between them. The length of the CDR3 is 13 residues. The CDR3 nucleotides are TGTGCCAGCAGTTTACGGGGTCACACTGAAGCTTTCTTT. It encodes CASSLRGHTEAFF.

This sequence joins TRBV7-9 and TRBJ1-2; D is undetermined. There are 14 residues in the CDR3. V lost 5 bases to trimming and J lost 7 bases, with 17 bases between them. Germline values: CDR1 SEHNR, CDR2 FQNEAQ (reference sequence). CDR3 coding DNA: TGTGCCAGCAGCCCCCAAAGAGAGGCCGGTGGCTACACCTTC. Amino acid sequence: CASSPQREAGGYTF.

This clonotype was seen at least ten times. The chain recombines TRBV5-1 with TRBJ1-4; D uncertain. Between the trimmed V and J ends, which lost 0 bases and 4 bases, there was a span of 13 bases. CDR1 and CDR2 from the germline V gene are SGHRS and YFSETQ. This CDR3 is built from 16 residues. DNA of the CDR3: TGCGCCAGCAGCTTGGCTCCGACCGCTGGTAATGAAAAACTGTTTTTT. This codes for CASSLAPTAGNEKLFF.

This clonotype was counted many times. This sequence joins TRBV5-1 and TRBJ1-1, with unresolved D. The germline gives CDR1 SGHRS, CDR2 YFSETQ. V gave up 5 bases and J gave up 4 bases, with 21 bases separating them. The CDR3 consists of 16 residues. CDR3 sequence: CASRERAAREGTEAFF. In nucleotides, the CDR3 is TGCGCCAGCAGGGAGAGGGCCGCCCGGGAGGGCACTGAAGCTTTCTTT.

The chain combines TRBV12-3 or TRBV12-4 with TRBJ2-5, with D perhaps TRBD2 (7 bases). The ends were cut back, 3 bases at V and 5 bases at J, with 13 bases in the middle. The CDR3 runs 14 residues. The CDR3 DNA reads TGTGCCAGCAGTTTGGGCGGGGGCTCGGAGACCCAGTACTTC. Translating gives CASSLGGGSETQYF.

Turning to this clonotype: A much larger clonotype is one base distant, so this may be a read error. The CDR3 loop reads CASSPRVPRGYTF. The CDR3 bases are TGTGCCAGCAGCCCCCGGGTACCGAGGGGCTACACCTTC. This chain connects TRBV7-2 to TRBJ1-2; D remains ambiguous. Germline V CDR1 and CDR2: SGHTA, FQGNSA. The V end lost 5 bases, the J end lost 8 bases, and 15 bases lay between the germline ends. This CDR3 spans 13 amino acids.

There are many counts of this clonotype. This chain uses TRBV29-1 with TRBJ1-1; maybe TRBD1 (6 bases). Germline CDR1 is SQVTM and CDR2 is ANQGSEA. V lost 4 bases and J lost 0, with 6 bases in between. This CDR3 spans 12 amino acids. CDR3 in amino acids: CSVGTVNTEAFF. CDR3 nucleotide sequence: TGCAGCGTTGGGACAGTGAACACTGAAGCTTTCTTT. Variable domain in full (rest from reference TRBV29-1 and TRBJ1-1): SAVISQKPSRDICQRGTSLTIQCQVDSQVTMMFWYRQQPGQSLTLIATANQGSEATYESGFVIDKFPISRPNLTFSTLTVSNMSPEDSSIYLCSVGTVNTEAFFGQGTRLTVV.

The sample holds many counts of this clonotype. The rearrangement links TRBV7-8 to TRBJ1-4; D unclear. V dropped 4 bases and J dropped 3 bases, with 6 bases sitting between them. The CDR3 length is 13 residues. Germline lookup yields CDR1 SGHVS and CDR2 FQNEAQ. CDR3: CASSSGPNEKLFF. CDR3 DNA: TGTGCCAGCAGCTCCGGACCTAATGAAAAACTGTTTTTT.

This clonotype was seen many times. This chain joins TRBV5-5 and TRBJ2-7; D unresolved. The CDR3 length is 13 residues. V was clipped by 4 bases and J by 3 bases, with 11 bases between them. The germline V gene has CDR1 SGHKS and CDR2 YYEKEE (reference sequence). The CDR3 loop is CASSGLDFYEQYF. The CDR3 nucleotides are TGTGCCAGCAGCGGATTAGATTTCTACGAGCAGTACTTC. The variable domain in full, completed from reference TRBV5-5 and TRBJ2-7, reads DAGVTQSPTHLIKTRGQQVTLRCSPISGHKSVSWYQQVLGQGPQFIFQYYEKEERGRGNFPDRFSARQFPNYSSELNVNALLLGDSALYLCASSGLDFYEQYFGPGTRLTVT.

This clonotype appeared many times. The gene calls are TRBV7-8 and TRBJ2-5, with D unresolved. The CDR3 covers 14 residues. V was shortened by 1 base and J by 5 bases, with 11 bases between the two germline ends. Per the germline V gene, CDR1 is SGHVS and CDR2 is FQNEAQ. In DNA form, the CDR3 reads TGTGCCAGCAGCTTAGGGTCGGGTGGGGAGACCCAGTACTTC. This encodes CASSLGSGGETQYF.

This clonotype was observed at least ten times. This rearrangement joins TRBV20-1 to TRBJ1-1; D is uncertain. The ends were cut back, 6 bases at V and 3 bases at J, with 14 bases in the middle. CDR3 length: 13 residues. Germline lookup yields CDR1 DFQATT and CDR2 SNEGSKA (reference sequence). CDR3 region: CSARESTYTEAFF. CDR3 bases: TGCAGTGCCCGTGAAAGTACCTACACTGAAGCTTTCTTT.

Many counts were recorded for this clonotype. CDR3 residues: CASSLNRVYEQYF. The CDR3 coding sequence is TGTGCCAGCAGCTTAAACAGGGTATACGAGCAGTACTTC. The V and J genes are TRBV7-8 and TRBJ2-7; the D gene is possibly TRBD1 (6 bases). Trimming shortened V by 2 bases and J by 4 bases, and 9 bases separated the two germline ends. Germline V lookup: CDR1 SGHVS, CDR2 FQNEAQ. The CDR3 has 13 residues.

This clonotype was observed many times. This rearrangement joins TRBV20-1 to TRBJ2-5; 9 positions agree with TRBD2. Losses at the gene ends were 6 bases for V and 5 bases for J; bases not matched to a gene: 10. The germline V gene encodes CDR1 DFQATT and CDR2 SNEGSKA (reference sequence). There are 14 residues in the CDR3. In DNA, the CDR3 is TGCAGTGCAAGTAGCGGGAGTTTAAGCGAGACCCAGTACTTC. It codes for CSASSGSLSETQYF.

This clonotype has at least ten counts. The chain couples TRBV20-1 to TRBJ2-7; 8 positions agree with TRBD2. This CDR3 spans 13 amino acids. Germline V CDR1 and CDR2: DFQATT, SNEGSKA (reference sequence). V trimming: 6 bases; J trimming: 3 bases; junction bases outside the gene matches: 7. The CDR3: CSARGGRGYEQYF. CDR3 sequence (DNA): TGCAGTGCCCGGGGGGGCAGGGGCTACGAGCAGTACTTC.

This clonotype has a count of ten or more. The chain links TRBV6-1 to TRBJ1-5; D might be TRBD1 (6 bases). V gave up 6 bases and J gave up 2 bases, with 11 bases separating them. The CDR3 extends over 14 amino acids. Germline V gene sequence: CDR1 MNHNS, CDR2 SASEGT. The CDR3 bases are TGTGCCAGCAGCGGACAGTCCGGCAATCAGCCCCAGCATTTT. Protein: CASSGQSGNQPQHF.